This T cell receptor (beta chain) came from a study of cytomegalovirus exposure and HLA in healthy donors. Study-level background: A previous analysis identified 90 million to 140 million unique TCR beta sequences derived from some 170 million T cells.

The study ran its PCR with 60 Vbeta and 13 Jbeta primers. Clones were read by immunoSEQ multiplex PCR, and TCRdb kept only the in-frame ones, dropping some. The repertoire includes under 250,000 clones, roughly 78% of them detected once, and roughly 0.45% sits in the top ten. Regarding the study as a whole: Earlier analysis found most TCR beta V segments productive about 90% or about 30% of the time.

Note on this clone: Its antigen remains unidentified.

CDR3 length equals 11 residues. The trim removed 6 bases at V and 6 bases at J, leaving 4 bases unmatched. Germline CDR1 reads DFQATT; CDR2 reads SNEGSKA (reference sequence). The TCR originated in a boy younger than 18 in good health and CMV-seronegative. The J gene is TRBJ2-7, the V gene TRBV20-1, with 8 bases matching TRBD2. The specimen was PBMCs. The chain's CDR3 is CSARGAAEQYF. As DNA, the CDR3 is TGCAGTGCGCGGGGGGCAGCCGAGCAGTACTTC.